These 17 T cell receptor beta chains share one sample of origin, sequenced in a study of blood T cell repertoires in COVID-19. Only in-frame clones appear in the TCRdb table, and some are missing; sequencing was by immunoSEQ multiplex PCR. The profile shows under 350,000 clones, 70% to 90% of them singletons. What was sequenced was peripheral blood. These receptors were collected from a man aged 18-30 years with active or convalescent COVID-19.

J is TRBJ2-2 and V is TRBV7-9; the D is unclear. Trimming shortened V by 4 bases and J by 5 bases, and 11 bases separated the two germline ends. This CDR3 has 14 residues. Germline lookup yields CDR1 SEHNR and CDR2 FQNEAQ (reference sequence). CDR3 residues: CASSSDPRTGELFF. CDR3 in DNA: TGTGCCAGCAGCTCCGACCCTAGGACCGGGGAGCTGTTTTTT. Complete variable domain (other parts from reference TRBV7-9 and TRBJ2-2): DTGVSQNPRHKITKRGQNVTFRCDPISEHNRLYWYRQTLGQGPEFLTYFQNEAQLEKSRLLSDRFSAERPKGSFSTLEIQRTEQGDSAMYLCASSSDPRTGELFFGEGSRLTVL.

The V gene is TRBV24-1, the J gene TRBJ2-2, with 8 bases aligning to TRBD1. Looked up from germline, CDR1 is KGHDR and CDR2 is SFDVKD. Trimming took 7 bases from V and 6 from J; bases not matched to a gene: 3. This CDR3 is 13 amino acids long. The CDR3 bases are TGTGCCACCAGAACAGGGGGAGCCGGGGAGCTGTTTTTT. Translating it yields CATRTGGAGELFF.

This sequence joins TRBV2 and TRBJ2-5; D not resolved. V dropped 4 bases and J dropped 7 bases, with 7 bases sitting between them. Germline V gene data show CDR1 as SNHLY and CDR2 as FYNNEI. The CDR3 covers 11 residues. The CDR3 loop reads CASSGLRTQYF. In DNA form, the CDR3 reads TGTGCCAGCAGTGGTCTGCGGACCCAGTACTTC.

This clone has a handful of counts. The chain links TRBV3-1 (or the pseudogene TRBV3-2) to TRBJ1-5; 7 nucleotides align to TRBD1. CDR3 length: 14 amino acids. Trimming took 4 bases from V and 4 from J; bases not matched to a gene: 4. In germline, CDR1 is LGHDT, CDR2 YNNKEL (reference sequence). The CDR3: CASSRQGGNQPQHF. CDR3 sequence (DNA): TGTGCCAGCAGCCGACAGGGAGGAAATCAGCCCCAGCATTTT.

The CDR3 here is CASSPDREKLYGYTF. The CDR3 DNA sequence: TGTGCCAGTAGTCCGGACAGGGAGAAGCTCTATGGCTACACCTTC. The rearrangement uses TRBV19 and TRBJ1-2; 8 bases agree with TRBD1. In germline, CDR1 is LNHDA, CDR2 SQIVND (reference sequence). V shed 5 bases and J 4 bases; nucleotides not matched to a gene: 9. This CDR3 comprises 15 residues.

This clone has just a few counts. V and J are TRBV3-1 (or the pseudogene TRBV3-2) and TRBJ2-2; TRBD1 might be the D (5 bases). The CDR3 is made up of 17 amino acids. Trimming pared 1 base from V and 0 bases from J, leaving 12 bases between. Germline V gene lookup returns CDR1 LGHDT and CDR2 YNNKEL (reference sequence). CDR3 DNA sequence: TGTGCCAGCAGCCAAGGGGGCCCTTTTGCGAACACCGGGGAGCTGTTTTTT. Translation: CASSQGGPFANTGELFF.

The chain employs TRBV24-1 and TRBJ2-3; TRBD1 aligns across 8 bases. CDR1 is KGHDR, CDR2 SFDVKD, per germline. The CDR3 runs 14 residues. V gave up 4 bases and J gave up 7 bases; unmatched junction bases: 6. This CDR3 reads CATSEPTGANTQYF. In DNA form, the CDR3 reads TGTGCCACCAGTGAGCCGACAGGGGCAAATACGCAGTATTTT.

This sequence joins TRBV18 and TRBJ2-3, with 7 positions matching TRBD1. The CDR3 length is 13 residues. Per the germline V gene, CDR1 is KGHSH and CDR2 is LQKENI. V lost 4 bases, J lost 6 bases, and 4 bases stayed unmatched. This CDR3 reads CASSQGGPDTQYF. The CDR3 DNA reads as TGTGCCAGCTCACAAGGGGGCCCGGATACGCAGTATTTT.

The chain uses TRBV29-1 and TRBJ2-3; 13 positions agree with TRBD2. Trimming removed 3 bases from V and 2 bases from J; junction bases left unmatched: 2. The CDR3 sequence is 15 residues long. Per the germline V gene, CDR1 is SQVTM and CDR2 is ANQGSEA. The CDR3 coding sequence is TGCAGCGTTGAGGGACTAGCGGGGAACACAGATACGCAGTATTTT. Translation: CSVEGLAGNTDTQYF.

The rearrangement joins TRBV5-1 to TRBJ1-1; unclear D gene. The CDR3 has 13 amino acids. The ends were cut back, 4 bases at V and 10 bases at J, with 17 bases in the middle. Per germline, CDR1 SGHRS and CDR2 YFSETQ. CDR3 nucleotide sequence: TGCGCCAGCAGCCCTTGGGTCGGGGAAGCAGCTTTCTTT. Its protein product is CASSPWVGEAAFF.

As regards this clone: The junction differs from germline at one of its ends, possibly a read error. The rearrangement uses TRBV5-6 and TRBJ2-3; perhaps TRBD2 as D (6 bases). The CDR3 loop spans 15 amino acids. CDR1 SGHDT and CDR2 YYEEEE come from the germline V gene. The CDR3: CARSVGGGVADTQYF. Here the CDR3 DNA reads TGTGCCCGCAGCGTGGGGGGAGGTGTGGCAGATACGCAGTATTTT.

The CDR3 region is CASNPSGYHNEQFF. The CDR3, as DNA: TGTGCCAGTAACCCTAGCGGCTATCACAATGAGCAGTTCTTC. The chain combines TRBV19 with TRBJ2-1; 7 bases line up with TRBD2. The CDR3 has 14 residues. Germline CDR1 reads LNHDA; CDR2 reads SQIVND (reference sequence). V lost 7 bases to trimming and J lost 5 bases; unmatched junction nucleotides: 8.

V usage is TRBV28 and J usage is TRBJ1-3; maybe TRBD1 (5 bases). The CDR3 is made up of 15 amino acids. Trimming removed 3 bases from V and 0 bases from J, with 9 bases in between. Germline values: CDR1 MDHEN, CDR2 SYDVKM. The CDR3 reads CASSFLTGSGNTIYF. CDR3 nucleotide sequence: TGTGCCAGCAGTTTTCTAACAGGCTCTGGAAACACCATATATTTT. Combining the CDR3 with reference TRBV28 and TRBJ1-3 gives the whole variable domain DVKVTQSSRYLVKRTGEKVFLECVQDMDHENMFWYRQDPGLGLRLIYFSYDVKMKEKGDIPEGYSVSREKKERFSLILESASTNQTSMYLCASSFLTGSGNTIYFGEGSWLTVV.

The table lists this clone with a few counts. The J gene is TRBJ2-7, the V gene TRBV2; the D gene is possibly TRBD1 (5 bases). V shed 7 bases and J shed 7 bases, with 20 bases lying between them. This CDR3 comprises 14 residues. Germline CDR1 and CDR2: SNHLY and FYNNEI. CDR3 nucleotide sequence: TGTGCCAGCACCTTAGGGGCTGCGTTACAGGAGCAGTACTTC. Its translation: CASTLGAALQEQYF.

The chain combines TRBV19 with TRBJ1-4, with TRBD1 identical over 7 bases. The CDR3 extends over 15 amino acids. Germline trimming cut 6 bases from V and 0 bases from J; bases unmatched to any gene: 4. From germline, CDR1 is LNHDA and CDR2 SQIVND (reference sequence). The CDR3 DNA reads as TGTGCCAGTAGAGACAGGGCTGCAACTAATGAAAAACTGTTTTTT. Translating gives CASRDRAATNEKLFF.

The genes are TRBV11-3 and TRBJ2-1; D is perhaps TRBD1 (7 bases). Trimming cost V 5 bases and J 8 bases, with 13 bases left between them. In germline, CDR1 is SGHNT, CDR2 YENEEA. The CDR3 length is 13 residues. The CDR3 reads CASSSRGEDEQFF. CDR3 nucleotides: TGTGCCAGCAGCAGCAGGGGGGAGGATGAGCAGTTCTTC.

The rearrangement joins TRBV6-2 or TRBV6-3 to TRBJ1-1; 10 bases are shared with TRBD1. The length of the CDR3 is 18 residues. Per the germline V gene, CDR1 is MNHEY and CDR2 is SVGEGT. With V trimmed by 5 bases and J by 0 bases, 12 bases remained unmatched. The CDR3 loop reads CASSPRLGQGTMNTEAFF. The CDR3 DNA is TGTGCCAGCAGTCCGCGACTGGGACAGGGGACAATGAACACTGAAGCTTTCTTT.